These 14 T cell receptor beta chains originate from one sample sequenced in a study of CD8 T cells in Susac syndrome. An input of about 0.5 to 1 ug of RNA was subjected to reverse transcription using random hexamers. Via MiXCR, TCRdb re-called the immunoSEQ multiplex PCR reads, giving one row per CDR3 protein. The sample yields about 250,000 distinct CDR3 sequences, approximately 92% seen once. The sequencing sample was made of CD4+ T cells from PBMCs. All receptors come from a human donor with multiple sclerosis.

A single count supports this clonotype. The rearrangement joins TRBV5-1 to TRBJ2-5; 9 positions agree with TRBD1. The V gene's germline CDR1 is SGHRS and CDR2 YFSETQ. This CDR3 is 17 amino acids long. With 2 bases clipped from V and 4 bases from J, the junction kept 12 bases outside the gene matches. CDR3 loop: CASSLPPGGTGRETQYF. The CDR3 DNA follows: TGCGCCAGCAGCTTACCCCCCGGGGGGACAGGGAGAGAGACCCAGTACTTC.

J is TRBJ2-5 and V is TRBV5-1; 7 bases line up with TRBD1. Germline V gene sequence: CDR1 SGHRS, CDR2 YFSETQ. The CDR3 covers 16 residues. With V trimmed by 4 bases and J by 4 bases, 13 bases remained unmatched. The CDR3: CASSAETGYIGETQYF. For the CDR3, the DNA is TGCGCCAGCAGCGCCGAGACAGGGTACATTGGAGAGACCCAGTACTTC.

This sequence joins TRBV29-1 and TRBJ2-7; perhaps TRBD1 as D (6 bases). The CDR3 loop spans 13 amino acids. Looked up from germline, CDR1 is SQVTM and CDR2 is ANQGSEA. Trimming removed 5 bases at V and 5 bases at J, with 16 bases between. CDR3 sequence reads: CSVLTGLRHEQYV. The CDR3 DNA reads TGCAGCGTTCTGACAGGACTGCGACACGAGCAGTACGTC.

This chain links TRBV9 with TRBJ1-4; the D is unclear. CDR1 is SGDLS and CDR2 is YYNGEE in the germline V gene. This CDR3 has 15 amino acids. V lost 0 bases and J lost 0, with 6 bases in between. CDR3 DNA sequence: TGTGCCAGCAGCGTAGGGGCAGCAACTAATGAAAAACTGTTTTTT. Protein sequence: CASSVGAATNEKLFF.

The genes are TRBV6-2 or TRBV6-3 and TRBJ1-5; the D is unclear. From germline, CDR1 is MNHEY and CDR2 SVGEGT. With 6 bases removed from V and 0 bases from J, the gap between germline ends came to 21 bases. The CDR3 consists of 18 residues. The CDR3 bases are TGTGCCAGCAGCCCTGTCCACCGACAACTTTATAGCAATCAGCCCCAGCATTTT. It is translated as CASSPVHRQLYSNQPQHF.

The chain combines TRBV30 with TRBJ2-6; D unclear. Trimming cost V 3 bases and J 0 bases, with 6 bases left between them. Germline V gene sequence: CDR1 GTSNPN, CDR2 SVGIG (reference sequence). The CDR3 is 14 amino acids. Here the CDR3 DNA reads TGTGCCTGGAGGGCACCCTCTGGGGCCAACGTCCTGACTTTC. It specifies CAWRAPSGANVLTF. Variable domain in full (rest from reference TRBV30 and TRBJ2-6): SQTIHQWPATLVQPVGSPLSLECTVEGTSNPNLYWYRQAAGRGLQLLFYSVGIGQISSEVPQNLSASRPQDRQFILSSKKLLLSDSGFYLCAWRAPSGANVLTFGAGSRLTVL.

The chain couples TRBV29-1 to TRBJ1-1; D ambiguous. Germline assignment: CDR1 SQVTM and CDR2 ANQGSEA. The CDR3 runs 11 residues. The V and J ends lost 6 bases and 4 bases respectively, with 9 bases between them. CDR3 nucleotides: TGCAGCGTGAGTGAAAGCACTGAAGCTTTCTTT. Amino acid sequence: CSVSESTEAFF.

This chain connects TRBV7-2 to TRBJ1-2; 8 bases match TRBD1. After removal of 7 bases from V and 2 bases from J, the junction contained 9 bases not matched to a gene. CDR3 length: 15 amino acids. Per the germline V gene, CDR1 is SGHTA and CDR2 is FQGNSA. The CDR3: CASTSQGGINYGYTF. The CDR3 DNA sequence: TGTGCCAGCACCTCACAGGGGGGGATAAACTATGGCTACACCTTC. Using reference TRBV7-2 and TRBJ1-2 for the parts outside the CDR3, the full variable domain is GAGVSQSPSNKVTEKGKDVELRCDPISGHTALYWYRQSLGQGLEFLIYFQGNSAPDKSGLPSDRFSAERTGGSVSTLTIQRTQQEDSAVYLCASTSQGGINYGYTFGSGTRLTVV.

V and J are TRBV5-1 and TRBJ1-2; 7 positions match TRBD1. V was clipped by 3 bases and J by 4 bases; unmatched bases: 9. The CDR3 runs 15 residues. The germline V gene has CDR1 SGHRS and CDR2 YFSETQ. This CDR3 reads CASSSDAGTAYGYTF. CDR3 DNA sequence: TGCGCCAGCAGCTCCGACGCCGGGACAGCCTATGGCTACACCTTC.

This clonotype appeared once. The CDR3 region is CASSPPVTDTQYF. The CDR3 DNA sequence: TGTGCCAGCTCACCACCGGTCACAGATACGCAGTATTTT. This chain uses TRBV18 with TRBJ2-3; D not resolved. Trimming took 0 bases from V and 2 from J, leaving 3 bases between them. This CDR3 comprises 13 residues. Germline loops: CDR1 KGHSH, CDR2 LQKENI.

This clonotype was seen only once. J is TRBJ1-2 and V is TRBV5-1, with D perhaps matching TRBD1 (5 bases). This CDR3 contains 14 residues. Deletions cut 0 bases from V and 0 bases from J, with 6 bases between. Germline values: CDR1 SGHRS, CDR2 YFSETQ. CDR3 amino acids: CASSLEGSNYGYTF. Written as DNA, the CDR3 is TGCGCCAGCAGCTTGGAGGGGTCTAACTATGGCTACACCTTC.

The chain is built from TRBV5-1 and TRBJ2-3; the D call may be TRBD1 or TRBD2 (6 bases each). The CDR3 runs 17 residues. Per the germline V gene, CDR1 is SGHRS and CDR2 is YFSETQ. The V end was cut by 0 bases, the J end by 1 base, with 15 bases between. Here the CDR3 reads CASSLDTLGGGTDTQYF. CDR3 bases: TGCGCCAGCAGCTTGGATACTTTGGGGGGCGGCACAGATACGCAGTATTTT.

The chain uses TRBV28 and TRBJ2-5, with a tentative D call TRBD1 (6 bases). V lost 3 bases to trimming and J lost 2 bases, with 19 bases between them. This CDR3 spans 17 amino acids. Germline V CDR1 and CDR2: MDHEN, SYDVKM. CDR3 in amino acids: CASSFPPRGRFQETQYF. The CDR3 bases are TGTGCCAGCAGTTTCCCACCCAGGGGACGTTTTCAAGAGACCCAGTACTTC.

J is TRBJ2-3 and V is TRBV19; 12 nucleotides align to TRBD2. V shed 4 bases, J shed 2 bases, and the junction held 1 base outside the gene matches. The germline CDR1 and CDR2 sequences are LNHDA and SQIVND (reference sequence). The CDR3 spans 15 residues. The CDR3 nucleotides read TGTGCCAGTAGTAGACTAGCGGGGGACACAGATACGCAGTATTTT. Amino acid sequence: CASSRLAGDTDTQYF.